Shown below are 27 T cell receptor beta chains from a single sample sequenced in a study of Ad26.COV2.S vaccination and SARS-CoV-2 variants. Clones were sequenced by immunoSEQ multiplex PCR, and TCRdb holds only the in-frame ones, with some missing. The sample carries around 45,000 clones, 65% to 90% recorded once. This specimen was peripheral blood, taken after recovery from COVID-19. These receptors came from a human donor who had recovered from COVID-19.

V is TRBV5-1 and J is TRBJ2-5; 7 positions match TRBD1. The CDR3 is 15 amino acids. CDR1 SGHRS and CDR2 YFSETQ come from the germline V gene. Losses at the gene ends were 0 bases for V and 2 bases for J; bases not matched to a gene: 4. The CDR3 DNA follows: TGCGCCAGCAGCTTGGAAGGGGGACAGCAAGAGACCCAGTACTTC. It yields the protein CASSLEGGQQETQYF. Looking up the rest from reference TRBV5-1 and TRBJ2-5 gives the full variable domain: KAGVTQTPRYLIKTRGQQVTLSCSPISGHRSVSWYQQTPGQGLQFLFEYFSETQRNKGNFPGRFSGRQFSNSRSEMNVSTLELGDSALYLCASSLEGGQQETQYFGPGTRLLVL.

This clone was observed a handful of times. The chain recombines TRBV3-1 (or the pseudogene TRBV3-2) with TRBJ1-1; D is undetermined. The V and J ends lost 0 bases and 4 bases respectively, with 0 bases between them. Germline CDR1 LGHDT, CDR2 YNNKEL (reference sequence). The CDR3 is 11 amino acids. CDR3 nucleotide sequence: TGTGCCAGCAGCCAAGACACTGAAGCTTTCTTT. Translation: CASSQDTEAFF.

The chain is built from TRBV10-3 and TRBJ2-7, with TRBD2 matching 10 bases. The V gene's germline CDR1 is ENHRY and CDR2 SYGVKD. Germline trimming cut 4 bases from V and 1 base from J; bases unmatched to any gene: 13. There are 18 residues in the CDR3. In DNA, the CDR3 is TGTGCCATCAGTGTAACTAGCGGGAAGTCTCTCAGGTCCTACGAGCAGTACTTC. It yields the protein CAISVTSGKSLRSYEQYF.

The chain uses TRBV14 and TRBJ2-2, with D perhaps given as TRBD1 or TRBD2 (5 bases each). The ends were cut back, 4 bases at V and 5 bases at J, with 14 bases in the middle. CDR3 size: 15 residues. CDR1 and CDR2 (germline): SGHDN, FVKESK. The CDR3 DNA sequence: TGTGCCAGCAGCCCAAATGTGTGGGGGACCGGGGAGCTGTTTTTT. Its protein product is CASSPNVWGTGELFF.

In DNA, the CDR3 is TGTGCCAGCCTTGGGACAGGGGGGGCCGCCCCCATTTCACGGGAGCAGTACTTC. This encodes CASLGTGGAAPISREQYF. The rearrangement uses TRBV2 and TRBJ2-7; 11 nucleotides match TRBD1. There are 18 residues in the CDR3. CDR1 is SNHLY, CDR2 FYNNEI, per germline. V was clipped by 8 bases and J by 7 bases; unmatched bases: 22.

This clone was seen just once. The chain combines TRBV7-2 with TRBJ2-3; 15 nucleotides agree with TRBD2. The germline V gene has CDR1 SGHTA and CDR2 FQGNSA. The CDR3 has 17 residues. With V trimmed by 3 bases and J by 10 bases, 11 bases remained unmatched. CDR3 loop: CASSFGTSGRPAPAQYF. The CDR3 coding sequence is TGTGCCAGCAGCTTCGGGACTAGCGGGAGGCCTGCTCCGGCGCAGTATTTT.

The table lists this clone with a count of one. This chain joins TRBV7-9 and TRBJ1-3, with D hard to call. The CDR3 has 16 amino acids. Trimming removed 0 bases at V and 0 bases at J, with 9 bases between. CDR1 is SEHNR, CDR2 FQNEAQ, per germline (reference sequence). The CDR3 nucleotides are TGTGCCAGCAGCTTAGCGACGTTCGGCTCTGGAAACACCATATATTTT. This sequence encodes CASSLATFGSGNTIYF.

This rearrangement joins TRBV28 to TRBJ1-5; no clear D gene. This CDR3 has 15 residues. Per the germline V gene, CDR1 is MDHEN and CDR2 is SYDVKM. V lost 5 bases and J 0 bases, leaving 11 bases between the germline ends. CDR3 sequence (DNA): TGTGCCAGCAGTCCCCAGGTCTTTAGCAATCAGCCCCAGCATTTT. Translation: CASSPQVFSNQPQHF.

This clone came up a few times. The chain links TRBV10-3 to TRBJ1-2; 7 bases are a match to TRBD1. The J segment lost 6 bases and the V segment lost 0 bases, leaving 10 bases of the junction unmatched. The CDR3 consists of 16 residues. Germline assignment: CDR1 ENHRY and CDR2 SYGVKD. CDR3 sequence reads: CAISESRRVTGHGYTF. CDR3 nucleotides: TGTGCCATCAGTGAGTCGAGGAGGGTGACAGGGCATGGCTACACCTTC.

J is TRBJ1-2 and V is TRBV18; TRBD1 aligns across 8 bases. The CDR3 covers 13 residues. CDR1 KGHSH and CDR2 LQKENI come from the germline V gene. J was trimmed by 8 bases and V by 6 bases; bases with no gene match: 8. The CDR3 nucleotides read TGTGCCAGCTCGCCAGGACAGGGCGGGGGCTACACCTTC. As protein: CASSPGQGGGYTF.

The chain uses TRBV27 and TRBJ2-3; D is ambiguous. Germline CDR1 is MNHEY and CDR2 is SMNVEV (reference sequence). Between the trimmed V and J ends, which lost 6 bases and 4 bases, there was a span of 17 bases. This CDR3 region has 15 residues. CDR3 DNA: TGTGCCAGCAGGACTCCGAGTAGGGCCCCAGATACGCAGTATTTT. Its translation is CASRTPSRAPDTQYF.

V and J are TRBV5-1 and TRBJ2-3, with D uncertain. Germline V CDR1 and CDR2: SGHRS, YFSETQ. This CDR3 is 14 amino acids long. Deletions cut 1 base from V and 5 bases from J, with 11 bases between. The CDR3 DNA follows: TGCGCCAGCAGCTTGATCGGGCTAGAAGATACGCAGTATTTT. Its translation: CASSLIGLEDTQYF.

The V call is TRBV5-1, the J call TRBJ2-3, with D perhaps TRBD2 (7 bases). The CDR3 is 15 amino acids. The V and J ends lost 4 bases and 4 bases respectively, with 16 bases between them. CDR1 SGHRS and CDR2 YFSETQ come from the germline V gene. The DNA of the CDR3 is TGCGCCAGCAGCCCGCGGGGAGGGGGATCAGATACGCAGTATTTT. This gives the protein CASSPRGGGSDTQYF.

This clone was seen more than once but under ten times. This chain uses TRBV7-2 with TRBJ1-2; 8 nucleotides line up with TRBD1. Trimming cost V 1 base and J 8 bases; bases outside gene matches: 9. CDR1 SGHTA and CDR2 FQGNSA come from the germline V gene. This CDR3 has 15 residues. The DNA of the CDR3 is TGTGCCAGCAGCTTAGTCTTCGGACAGGGAACGGGCTACACCTTC. Protein product: CASSLVFGQGTGYTF.

This sequence joins TRBV15 and TRBJ2-2; 7 nucleotides match TRBD1. The germline CDR1 and CDR2 sequences are LNHNV and YYDKDF (reference sequence). There are 14 residues in the CDR3. CDR3 loop: CVIGKQGSTGELFF. The CDR3 DNA reads as TGTGTCATAGGCAAACAGGGGAGTACCGGGGAGCTGTTTTTT.

The chain has TRBV3-1 (or the pseudogene TRBV3-2) and TRBJ1-1; D unclear. V was shortened by 4 bases and J by 0 bases, with 18 bases between the two germline ends. The CDR3 consists of 17 residues. Germline-derived CDR1 and CDR2 are LGHDT and YNNKEL (reference sequence). DNA for the CDR3: TGTGCCAGCAGCCCCTGGGGTATGGGCCCCATGAACACTGAAGCTTTCTTT. Translation gives CASSPWGMGPMNTEAFF.

The chain employs TRBV7-9 and TRBJ1-1, with D uncertain. V lost 0 bases and J lost 5, with 10 bases in between. This CDR3 contains 14 residues. Germline V gene data show CDR1 as SEHNR and CDR2 as FQNEAQ (reference sequence). The CDR3 sequence is CASSLANRETEAFF. The CDR3 nucleotides read TGTGCCAGCAGCTTAGCCAATCGGGAAACTGAAGCTTTCTTT.

The sample holds one count of this clone. The chain is built from TRBV25-1 and TRBJ1-3; D not certain. V shed 9 bases and J shed 0 bases, with 6 bases lying between them. The CDR3 has 12 amino acids. Germline-derived CDR1 and CDR2 are MGHDK and SYGVNS. In DNA form, the CDR3 reads TGTGCCAGTCTGAGCTCTGGAAACACCATATATTTT. This translates into CASLSSGNTIYF.

This chain joins TRBV12-3 or TRBV12-4 and TRBJ1-1; D is perhaps TRBD1 (5 bases). V lost 3 bases to trimming and J lost 9 bases, with 8 bases between them. This CDR3 comprises 11 residues. CDR3 in DNA: TGTGCCAGCAGTTTGTGGGACCAAGCTTTCTTT. It is translated as CASSLWDQAFF.

J is TRBJ1-4 and V is TRBV28; TRBD1 might be the D (5 bases). CDR1 is MDHEN and CDR2 is SYDVKM in the germline V gene. The CDR3 consists of 16 residues. Trimming shortened V by 1 base and J by 4 bases, and 13 bases separated the two germline ends. CDR3 DNA sequence: TGTGCCAGCAGTTTATACGGGGGTAGCCTTAATGAAAAACTGTTTTTT. It codes for CASSLYGGSLNEKLFF.

This chain joins TRBV6-1 and TRBJ1-5; TRBD1 matches 7 bases. The CDR3 covers 19 residues. The junction had 15 bases not matched to a gene; V was cut back by 1 base and J by 3 bases. Per the germline V gene, CDR1 is MNHNS and CDR2 is SASEGT. The DNA for the CDR3 is TGTGCCAGCAGTGAAGAAAGGGACAGTCATTACCCTTCCAATCAGCCCCAGCATTTT. This gives the protein CASSEERDSHYPSNQPQHF.

The rearrangement uses TRBV5-1 and TRBJ2-2, with D possibly being TRBD1 (6 bases). The CDR3 length is 16 residues. Trimming shortened V by 0 bases and J by 4 bases, and 13 bases separated the two germline ends. Germline lookup yields CDR1 SGHRS and CDR2 YFSETQ. This CDR3 is CASSLDGGVLTGELFF. CDR3 DNA: TGCGCCAGCAGCTTGGATGGGGGCGTACTCACCGGGGAGCTGTTTTTT. Full variable domain (remainder filled in from reference TRBV5-1 and TRBJ2-2): KAGVTQTPRYLIKTRGQQVTLSCSPISGHRSVSWYQQTPGQGLQFLFEYFSETQRNKGNFPGRFSGRQFSNSRSEMNVSTLELGDSALYLCASSLDGGVLTGELFFGEGSRLTVL.

The chain combines TRBV5-1 with TRBJ1-1; maybe TRBD1 (6 bases). The CDR3 covers 14 residues. V lost 0 bases to trimming and J lost 4 bases, with 10 bases between them. Germline CDR1 and CDR2: SGHRS and YFSETQ. The CDR3 is CASSLVQGSTEAFF. CDR3 DNA: TGCGCCAGCAGCTTGGTACAGGGCAGCACTGAAGCTTTCTTT.

This chain joins TRBV9 and TRBJ1-1, with D perhaps TRBD1 (5 bases). V was pared by 1 base and J by 8 bases, with 12 bases between. This CDR3 has 13 amino acids. Germline loops: CDR1 SGDLS, CDR2 YYNGEE. CDR3: CASSVLPGEEAFF. Here the CDR3 DNA reads TGTGCCAGCAGCGTATTACCGGGGGAGGAAGCTTTCTTT. The full variable domain, completed using reference TRBV9 and TRBJ1-1, is DSGVTQTPKHLITATGQRVTLRCSPRSGDLSVYWYQQSLDQGLQFLIQYYNGEERAKGNILERFSAQQFPDLHSELNLSSLELGDSALYFCASSVLPGEEAFFGQGTRLTVV.

The chain has TRBV5-1 and TRBJ1-2; D ambiguous. V lost 1 base and J lost 8, with 18 bases in between. The length of the CDR3 is 15 residues. Germline-derived CDR1 and CDR2 are SGHRS and YFSETQ. Here the CDR3 reads CASSLYLGKGKGYTF. The CDR3, as DNA: TGCGCCAGCAGCTTGTATCTGGGGAAGGGAAAGGGCTACACCTTC.

The V gene is TRBV9, the J gene TRBJ1-6; TRBD1 matches at 9 bases. V gave up 4 bases and J gave up 7 bases; unmatched junction bases: 9. The germline V gene encodes CDR1 SGDLS and CDR2 YYNGEE. The CDR3 covers 16 residues. The CDR3 sequence is CASSIGTGQLNSPLHF. The CDR3 nucleotides read TGTGCCAGCAGCATCGGGACAGGGCAGCTGAATTCACCCCTCCACTTT.

The chain links TRBV5-1 to TRBJ2-2; D is uncertain. The CDR3 covers 14 residues. With 4 bases removed from V and 2 bases from J, the gap between germline ends came to 9 bases. Germline loops: CDR1 SGHRS, CDR2 YFSETQ. The CDR3 reads CASSRHVNTGELFF. CDR3 nucleotides: TGCGCCAGCAGCCGTCATGTTAACACCGGGGAGCTGTTTTTT.